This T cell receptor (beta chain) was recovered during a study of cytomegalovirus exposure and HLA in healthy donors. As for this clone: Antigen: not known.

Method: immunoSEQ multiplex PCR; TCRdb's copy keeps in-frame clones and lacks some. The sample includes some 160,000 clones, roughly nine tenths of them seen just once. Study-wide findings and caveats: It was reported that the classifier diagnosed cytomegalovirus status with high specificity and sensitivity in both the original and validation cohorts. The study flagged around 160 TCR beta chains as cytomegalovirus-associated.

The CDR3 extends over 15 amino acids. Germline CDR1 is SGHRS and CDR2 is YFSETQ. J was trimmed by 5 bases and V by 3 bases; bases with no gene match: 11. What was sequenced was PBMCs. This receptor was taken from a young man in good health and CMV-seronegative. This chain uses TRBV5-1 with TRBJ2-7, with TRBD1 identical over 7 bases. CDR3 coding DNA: TGCGCCAGCAGCTCAGGGGACAGCACCTACGACGAGCAGTACTTC. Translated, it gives CASSSGDSTYDEQYF. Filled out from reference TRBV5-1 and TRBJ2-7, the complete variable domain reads KAGVTQTPRYLIKTRGQQVTLSCSPISGHRSVSWYQQTPGQGLQFLFEYFSETQRNKGNFPGRFSGRQFSNSRSEMNVSTLELGDSALYLCASSSGDSTYDEQYFGPGTRLTVT.